A selection of T cell receptor beta chains follows, all from one sample in a study of Graves' ophthalmopathy and Graves' hyperthyroidism. TCRdb used MiXCR to reprocess the multiplex PCR reads, holding one entry per CDR3 protein. The profile covers over a million distinct CDR3 sequences, with about 35% appearing a single time and around 10% taken by the ten largest. Sample: peripheral blood or thyroid tissue (not recorded which). The receptors originated from an adult man with Graves' hyperthyroidism. The CDR3 runs from the conserved cysteine through the conserved F or W. D genes are given only for firm matches. Expanded clones get a size class; other rows say once, few or many, or leave the size out.

CDR3 protein: CATSREEIGGPLHF; CDR3 DNA: TGTGCCACCAGCAGAGAGGAGATTGGGGGCCCCCTCCACTTT; clone size: many; J gene: TRBJ1-6; V gene: TRBV15; D gene: -
CDR3 protein: CASSPLSGRSNTGELFF; CDR3 DNA: TGCGCCAGCAGCCCTCTTAGCGGGAGGTCAAACACCGGGGAGCTGTTTTTT; clone size: -; J gene: TRBJ2-2; V gene: TRBV10-1; D gene: TRBD2
CDR3 protein: CAWSLPYGTQYF; CDR3 DNA: TGTGCCTGGAGCCTCCCCTATGGGACCCAGTACTTC; clone size: -; J gene: TRBJ2-5; V gene: TRBV30; D gene: -
CDR3 protein: CASSQDYGPMNGYTF; CDR3 DNA: TGTGCCAGCAGCCAAGATTATGGGCCGATGAATGGCTACACCTTC; clone size: many; J gene: TRBJ1-2; V gene: TRBV14; D gene: -
CDR3 protein: CASSRQETGELFF; CDR3 DNA: TGTGCCAGCAGTCGGCAAGAAACCGGGGAGCTGTTTTTT; clone size: many; J gene: TRBJ2-2; V gene: TRBV7-7; D gene: -
CDR3 protein: CASSPEGAEYGYEQYF; CDR3 DNA: TGTGCCAGCAGCCCGGAAGGGGCAGAATATGGCTACGAGCAGTACTTC; clone size: -; J gene: TRBJ2-7; V gene: TRBV7-2; D gene: -
CDR3 protein: CASSETRGKGNTEAFF; CDR3 DNA: TGTGCCAGCAGTGAAACAAGGGGGAAGGGGAACACTGAAGCTTTCTTT; clone size: -; J gene: TRBJ1-1; V gene: TRBV6-1; D gene: -
CDR3 protein: CASSGLLMNTEAFF; CDR3 DNA: TGTGCCAGCAGTGGTCTGCTCATGAACACTGAAGCTTTCTTT; clone size: many; J gene: TRBJ1-1; V gene: TRBV2; D gene: -
CDR3 protein: CSAKRLAGPWEQYF; CDR3 DNA: TGCAGTGCTAAGCGGCTAGCGGGGCCCTGGGAGCAGTACTTC; clone size: many; J gene: TRBJ2-7; V gene: TRBV20-1; D gene: TRBD2
CDR3 protein: CASNPGQGDTEAFF; CDR3 DNA: TGTGCCAGCAACCCGGGACAGGGTGATACTGAAGCTTTCTTT; clone size: -; J gene: TRBJ1-1; V gene: TRBV2; D gene: TRBD1
CDR3 protein: CASSQVAPSDSVLTYEQYF; CDR3 DNA: TGCGCCAGCAGCCAAGTGGCCCCATCGGACAGCGTACTTACCTACGAGCAGTACTTC; clone size: -; J gene: TRBJ2-7; V gene: TRBV7-9; D gene: -
CDR3 protein: CSAGSGSYEQYF; CDR3 DNA: TGCAGTGCTGGGTCAGGCTCCTACGAGCAGTACTTC; clone size: -; J gene: TRBJ2-7; V gene: TRBV20-1; D gene: -
CDR3 protein: CASSEPQGGNSPLHF; CDR3 DNA: TGTGCCAGCAGTGAACCCCAGGGGGGGAATTCACCCCTCCACTTT; clone size: -; J gene: TRBJ1-6; V gene: TRBV25-1; D gene: TRBD1
CDR3 protein: CASSVATGYGSPLHF; CDR3 DNA: TGTGCCAGCAGCGTAGCTACAGGTTACGGTTCACCCCTCCACTTT; clone size: many; J gene: TRBJ1-6; V gene: TRBV9; D gene: -
CDR3 protein: CASSLSLRNYGYTF; CDR3 DNA: TGTGCCAGCAGTTTAAGTCTCCGAAACTATGGCTACACCTTC; clone size: many; J gene: TRBJ1-2; V gene: TRBV12-3/TRBV12-4; D gene: -
CDR3 protein: CASTLTAATDTQYF; CDR3 DNA: TGTGCCAGTACCCTCACGGCGGCCACAGATACGCAGTATTTT; clone size: few; J gene: TRBJ2-3; V gene: TRBV19; D gene: -
CDR3 protein: CASSDAAGGANVLTF; CDR3 DNA: TGTGCCAGCAGTGACGCAGCGGGGGGGGCCAACGTCCTGACTTTC; clone size: -; J gene: TRBJ2-6; V gene: TRBV6-4; D gene: TRBD2